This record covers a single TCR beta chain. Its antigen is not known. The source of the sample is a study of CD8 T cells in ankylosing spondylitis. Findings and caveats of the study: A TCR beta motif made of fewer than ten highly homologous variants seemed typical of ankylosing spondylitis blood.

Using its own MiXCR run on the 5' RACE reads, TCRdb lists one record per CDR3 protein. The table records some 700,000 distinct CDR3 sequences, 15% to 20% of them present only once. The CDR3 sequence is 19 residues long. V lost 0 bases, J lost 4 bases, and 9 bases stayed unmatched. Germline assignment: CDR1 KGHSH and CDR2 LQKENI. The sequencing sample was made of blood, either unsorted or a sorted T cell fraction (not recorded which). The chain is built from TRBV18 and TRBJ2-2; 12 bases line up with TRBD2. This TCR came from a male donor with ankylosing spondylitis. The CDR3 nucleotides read TGTGCCAGCTCACCACCGGCGGGACTAGCGGGTTTCGGCACCGGGGAGCTGTTTTTT. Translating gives CASSPPAGLAGFGTGELFF.